This entry lists 21 T cell receptor beta chains sequenced from one sample in a study of blood T cell repertoires in COVID-19 (dated by TCRdb to about 2020). Library method: the immunoSEQ multiplex PCR assay. TCRdb's version of the immuneACCESS table is confined to in-frame rearrangements and falls short of the full clone set. An unresolved V gene accounts for under half of the shortfall where checked; the remainder is of unknown origin. For this sample there are 70,000 to 90,000 clones; around 88% appear just once. The ten biggest clones cover approximately 7.2% of the sample. The material sequenced was peripheral blood. Receptor source: a man aged 55 to 70 with acute or convalescent COVID-19.

The chain is built from TRBV20-1 and TRBJ2-4, with 12 bases matching TRBD2. V lost 3 bases, J lost 1 base, and 10 bases stayed unmatched. This CDR3 is 18 amino acids long. CDR1 is DFQATT and CDR2 is SNEGSKA in the germline V gene (reference sequence). The CDR3 here is CSASYLAGGHGAKNIQYF. DNA for the CDR3: TGCAGTGCTAGTTACCTAGCGGGAGGGCATGGGGCCAAAAACATTCAGTACTTC.

The chain uses TRBV5-1 and TRBJ1-5, with D possibly being TRBD1 (6 bases). The CDR3 has 15 amino acids. Trimming took off 2 bases at V and 6 bases at J, with 15 bases between the two ends. Germline V lookup: CDR1 SGHRS, CDR2 YFSETQ. The CDR3 DNA follows: TGCGCCAGCAGCTTCTGGGGGGGCGAAGGTCAGCCCCAGCATTTT. Its protein is CASSFWGGEGQPQHF.

This rearrangement joins TRBV6-1 to TRBJ2-7; the match to TRBD1 covers 7 bases. The ends lost 2 bases at V and 1 base at J; junction bases unmatched: 5. Per germline, CDR1 MNHNS and CDR2 SASEGT. The CDR3 has 15 amino acids. The CDR3 here is CASSERGGGSYEQYF. CDR3 DNA sequence: TGTGCCAGCAGTGAACGAGGGGGCGGATCCTACGAGCAGTACTTC.

The chain joins TRBV14 to TRBJ1-1; perhaps TRBD1 as D (5 bases). This CDR3 has 16 amino acids. The germline CDR1 and CDR2 sequences are SGHDN and FVKESK. V lost 2 bases and J 7 bases, leaving 20 bases between the germline ends. CDR3 in amino acids: CASSQLLQGSQNEAFF. The CDR3 DNA sequence: TGTGCCAGCAGCCAACTCCTTCAGGGCAGTCAAAATGAAGCTTTCTTT.

The rearrangement links TRBV3-1 (or the pseudogene TRBV3-2) to TRBJ2-2; D unresolved. This CDR3 spans 11 amino acids. Looked up from germline, CDR1 is LGHDT and CDR2 is YNNKEL (reference sequence). Trimming removed 1 base from V and 8 bases from J, with 2 bases in between. The chain's CDR3 is CASSQAGELFF. The DNA of the CDR3 is TGTGCCAGCAGCCAAGCAGGGGAGCTGTTTTTT.

The chain joins TRBV21-1 to TRBJ1-1. TRBV21-1 is a recognized pseudogene. The CDR3 sequence is 14 residues long. The CDR3 coding sequence is TGTGCCAGCAGCAAAGAGGATCGGAGGACTGAAGCTTTCTTT. It encodes CASSKEDRRTEAFF.

The chain joins TRBV18 to TRBJ2-7; tentative D call: TRBD2 (8 bases). Germline V gives CDR1 KGHSH, CDR2 LQKENI. The CDR3 is 14 residues long. The V and J ends lost 4 bases and 7 bases respectively, with 17 bases between them. CDR3 nucleotide sequence: TGTGCCAGCTCACGACAGGGAACTAGCGGTGAGCAGTACTTC. It is translated as CASSRQGTSGEQYF. Supplemented by reference TRBV18 and TRBJ2-7, the full variable domain reads NAGVMQNPRHLVRRRGQEARLRCSPMKGHSHVYWYRQLPEEGLKFMVYLQKENIIDESGMPKERFSAEFPKEGPSILRIQQVVRGDSAAYFCASSRQGTSGEQYFGPGTRLTVT.

The chain couples TRBV7-9 to TRBJ2-3; 13 bases agree with TRBD2. V dropped 2 bases and J dropped 4; count of bases not matched to a gene: 3. CDR3 length equals 16 residues. From germline, CDR1 is SEHNR and CDR2 FQNEAQ (reference sequence). The CDR3 sequence: CASSLTSGRASDTQYF. The CDR3 DNA is TGTGCCAGCAGCTTAACTAGCGGGAGGGCGTCAGATACGCAGTATTTT.

This chain uses TRBV27 with TRBJ1-4; D gene uncertain. Germline lookup yields CDR1 MNHEY and CDR2 SMNVEV (reference sequence). There are 15 residues in the CDR3. Trimming took 4 bases from V and 5 from J, leaving 14 bases between them. The CDR3 DNA follows: TGTGCCAGCAGTTGGGCCAGGCCAAAAAATGAAAAACTGTTTTTT. Residues: CASSWARPKNEKLFF.

On this clone: One junction end disagrees with the germline gene, perhaps due to a read error. The V call is TRBV5-1, the J call TRBJ2-3; D uncertain. The germline V gene encodes CDR1 SGHRS and CDR2 YFSETQ. The CDR3 is 15 amino acids. DNA of the CDR3: TGCGCCAACAGCTTGGGCCCAGGTTCATCAGATACGCAGTATTTT. Translating it yields CANSLGPGSSDTQYF.

DNA for the CDR3: TGTGCCAGCAGCTCCGGACAGGGGGCGCCTGGGACTGAAGCTTTCTTT. This gives the protein CASSSGQGAPGTEAFF. The V gene is TRBV7-2, the J gene TRBJ1-1; 11 nucleotides agree with TRBD1. Per the germline V gene, CDR1 is SGHTA and CDR2 is FQGNSA. The V gene end was trimmed by 4 bases and the J gene end by 5 bases; junction bases not matched to a gene: 9. The CDR3 is 16 residues long.

This clone has a single count. The chain employs TRBV19 and TRBJ1-1; D possibly corresponds to TRBD1 (6 bases). Trimming pared 3 bases from V and 7 bases from J, leaving 15 bases between. This CDR3 region has 14 residues. Per germline, CDR1 LNHDA and CDR2 SQIVND (reference sequence). The CDR3 here is CASSISDYRVEAFF. The CDR3 nucleotides are TGTGCCAGTAGTATCTCCGATTACAGGGTTGAAGCTTTCTTT.

V and J are TRBV30 and TRBJ2-3; maybe TRBD2 (6 bases). CDR3 size: 16 residues. Trimming shortened V by 4 bases and J by 0 bases, and 17 bases separated the two germline ends. Germline values: CDR1 GTSNPN, CDR2 SVGIG (reference sequence). The chain's CDR3 is CAWKRSLRESTDTQYF. In DNA, the CDR3 is TGTGCCTGGAAAAGGAGTCTGCGGGAAAGCACAGATACGCAGTATTTT.

V usage is TRBV7-3 and J usage is TRBJ1-2, with TRBD1 matching over 7 bases. The CDR3 contains 18 residues. Germline-derived CDR1 and CDR2 are SGHTA and FQGTGA. Trimming cost V 5 bases and J 4 bases; bases outside gene matches: 19. The DNA of the CDR3 is TGTGCCAGCAGCCCCCATGCCCTGGGAAAACAGGGGCCCTATGGCTACACCTTC. Its protein product is CASSPHALGKQGPYGYTF.

Only a few counts were recorded for this clone. The chain recombines TRBV30 with TRBJ1-6, with a possible D match to TRBD1 (5 bases). The ends were cut back, 0 bases at V and 7 bases at J, with 7 bases in the middle. CDR1 is GTSNPN, CDR2 SVGIG, per germline (reference sequence). CDR3 length: 13 residues. The CDR3 DNA reads TGTGCCTGGAGTGTGGAGGGGAATTCACCCCTCCACTTT. It translates to CAWSVEGNSPLHF.

The chain is built from TRBV6-2 or TRBV6-3 and TRBJ2-1; a possible D gene is TRBD1 (6 bases). V gave up 4 bases and J gave up 3 bases, with 16 bases separating them. Germline V lookup: CDR1 MNHEY, CDR2 SVGEGT. The CDR3 contains 16 residues. CDR3 sequence (DNA): TGTGCCAGCAGTTCCCCGGGGACACCCATCTACAATGAGCAGTTCTTC. Protein sequence: CASSSPGTPIYNEQFF.

The chain is built from TRBV9 and TRBJ1-4, with D perhaps matching TRBD1 (6 bases). This CDR3 spans 16 amino acids. The germline gives CDR1 SGDLS, CDR2 YYNGEE. Trimming removed 3 bases at V and 1 base at J, with 13 bases between. CDR3 bases: TGTGCCAGCAGCGGGAAACCGGGACAAACTAATGAAAAACTGTTTTTT. This codes for CASSGKPGQTNEKLFF.

V is TRBV7-9 and J is TRBJ2-1, with 11 bases that match TRBD1. The CDR3 has 12 amino acids. Germline lookup yields CDR1 SEHNR and CDR2 FQNEAQ (reference sequence). V was pared by 10 bases and J by 8 bases, with 4 bases of the junction left unmatched. The CDR3 here is CAIGQGAYEQFF. The CDR3 coding sequence is TGTGCCATCGGACAGGGGGCATATGAGCAGTTCTTC.

The sample holds one count of this clone. The chain carries TRBV7-2 and TRBJ2-7, with a possible D match to TRBD2 (5 bases). The germline V gene encodes CDR1 SGHTA and CDR2 FQGNSA. The CDR3 length is 12 residues. The V end lost 5 bases, the J end lost 3 bases, and 8 bases lay between the germline ends. The CDR3 is CASSATSYEQYF. As DNA, the CDR3 is TGTGCCAGCAGCGCAACTAGCTACGAGCAGTACTTC.

The V call is TRBV5-4, the J call TRBJ2-3, with 7 bases that match TRBD2. Germline V CDR1 and CDR2: SGHNT, YYREEE (reference sequence). The CDR3 runs to 15 residues. The V and J ends lost 3 bases and 6 bases, in that order; junction bases with no gene match: 10. CDR3 coding DNA: TGTGCCAGCAGCTCAGCGGGGATCCCCGGCGATACGCAGTATTTT. Residues: CASSSAGIPGDTQYF.

This clone was observed a few times. The chain is built from TRBV3-1 (or the pseudogene TRBV3-2) and TRBJ1-2; 10 nucleotides match TRBD1. CDR3 length: 13 residues. With 1 base clipped from V and 7 bases from J, the junction kept 0 bases outside the gene matches. Per germline, CDR1 LGHDT and CDR2 YNNKEL (reference sequence). The CDR3 here is CASSQGTGGGYTF. The CDR3 nucleotides read TGTGCCAGCAGCCAAGGGACAGGGGGTGGCTACACCTTC.